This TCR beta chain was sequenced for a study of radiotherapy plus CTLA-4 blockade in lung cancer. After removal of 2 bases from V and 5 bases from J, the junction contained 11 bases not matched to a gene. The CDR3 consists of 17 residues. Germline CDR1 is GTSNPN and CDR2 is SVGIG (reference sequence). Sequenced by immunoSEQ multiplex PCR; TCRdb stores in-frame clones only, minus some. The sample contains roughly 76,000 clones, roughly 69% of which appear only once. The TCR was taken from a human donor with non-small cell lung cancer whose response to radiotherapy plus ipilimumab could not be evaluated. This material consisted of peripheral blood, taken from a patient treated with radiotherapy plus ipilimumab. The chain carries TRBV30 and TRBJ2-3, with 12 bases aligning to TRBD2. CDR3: CAWSLRLAGAPGDTQYF. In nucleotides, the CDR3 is TGTGCCTGGAGTCTCAGACTAGCGGGGGCCCCGGGAGATACGCAGTATTTT.